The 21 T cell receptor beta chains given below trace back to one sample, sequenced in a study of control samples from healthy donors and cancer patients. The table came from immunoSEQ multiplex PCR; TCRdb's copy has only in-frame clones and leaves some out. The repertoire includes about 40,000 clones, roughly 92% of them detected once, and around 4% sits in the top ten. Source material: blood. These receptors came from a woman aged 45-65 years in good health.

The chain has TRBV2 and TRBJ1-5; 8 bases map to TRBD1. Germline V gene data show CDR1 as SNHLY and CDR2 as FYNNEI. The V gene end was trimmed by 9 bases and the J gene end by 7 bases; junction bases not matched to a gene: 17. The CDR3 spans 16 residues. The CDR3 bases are TGTGCCAGTAATCGCCGGGACAGGCTTTTAGGCCAGCCCCAGCATTTT. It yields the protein CASNRRDRLLGQPQHF. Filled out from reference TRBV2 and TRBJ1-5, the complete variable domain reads EPEVTQTPSHQVTQMGQEVILRCVPISNHLYFYWYRQILGQKVEFLVSFYNNEISEKSEIFDDQFSVERPDGSNFTLKIRSTKLEDSAMYFCASNRRDRLLGQPQHFGDGTRLSIL.

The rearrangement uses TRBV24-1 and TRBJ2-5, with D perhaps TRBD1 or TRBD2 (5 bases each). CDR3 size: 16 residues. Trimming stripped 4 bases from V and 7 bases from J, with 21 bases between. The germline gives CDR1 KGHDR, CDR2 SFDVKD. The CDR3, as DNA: TGTGCCACCAGTGACGCGAGGGGAGACAGTCTCGGGACCCAGTACTTC. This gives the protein CATSDARGDSLGTQYF.

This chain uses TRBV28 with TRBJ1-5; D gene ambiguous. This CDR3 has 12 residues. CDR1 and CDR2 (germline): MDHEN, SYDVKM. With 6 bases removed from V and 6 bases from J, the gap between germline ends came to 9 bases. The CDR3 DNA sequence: TGTGCCAGCAGGGTAGGGTCTCAGCCCCAGCATTTT. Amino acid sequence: CASRVGSQPQHF.

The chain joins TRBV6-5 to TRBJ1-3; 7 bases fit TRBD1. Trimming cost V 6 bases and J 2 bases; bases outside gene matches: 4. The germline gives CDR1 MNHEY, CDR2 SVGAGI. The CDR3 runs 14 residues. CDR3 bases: TGTGCCAGCAGCATGGGGACAGCTGGAAACACCATATATTTT. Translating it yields CASSMGTAGNTIYF.

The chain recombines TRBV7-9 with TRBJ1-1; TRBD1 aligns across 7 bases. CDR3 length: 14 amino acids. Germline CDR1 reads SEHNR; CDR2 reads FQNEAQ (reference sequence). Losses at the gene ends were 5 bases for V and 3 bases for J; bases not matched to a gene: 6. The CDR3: CASSRVTGYTEAFF. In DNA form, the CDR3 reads TGTGCCAGCAGCCGGGTGACAGGGTACACTGAAGCTTTCTTT.

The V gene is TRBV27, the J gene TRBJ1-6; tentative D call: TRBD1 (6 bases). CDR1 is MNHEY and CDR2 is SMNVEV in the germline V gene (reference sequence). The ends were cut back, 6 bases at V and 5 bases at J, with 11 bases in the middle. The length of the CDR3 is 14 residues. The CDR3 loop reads CASRMTGNNSPLHF. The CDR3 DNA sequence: TGTGCCAGCAGGATGACAGGCAATAATTCACCCCTCCACTTT.

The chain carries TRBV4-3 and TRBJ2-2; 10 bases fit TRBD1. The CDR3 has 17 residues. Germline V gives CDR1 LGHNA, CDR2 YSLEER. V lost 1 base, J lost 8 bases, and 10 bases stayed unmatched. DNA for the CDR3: TGCGCCAGCAGCCAAGGGGTCGGGACAGGGGATAGGGGGGAGCTGTTTTTT. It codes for CASSQGVGTGDRGELFF.

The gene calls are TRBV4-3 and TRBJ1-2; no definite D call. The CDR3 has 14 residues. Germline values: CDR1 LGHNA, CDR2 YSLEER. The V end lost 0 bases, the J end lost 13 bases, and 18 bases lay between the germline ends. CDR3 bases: TGCGCCAGCAGCCAAGACTCAACAGCGGCTCGGGGCACCTTC. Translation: CASSQDSTAARGTF.

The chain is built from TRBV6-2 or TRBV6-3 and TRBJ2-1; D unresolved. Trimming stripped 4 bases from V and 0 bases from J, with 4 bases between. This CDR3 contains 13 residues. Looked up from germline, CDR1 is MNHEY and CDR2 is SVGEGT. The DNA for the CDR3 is TGTGCCAGCAGTTCCCCCTCCTACAATGAGCAGTTCTTC. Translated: CASSSPSYNEQFF.

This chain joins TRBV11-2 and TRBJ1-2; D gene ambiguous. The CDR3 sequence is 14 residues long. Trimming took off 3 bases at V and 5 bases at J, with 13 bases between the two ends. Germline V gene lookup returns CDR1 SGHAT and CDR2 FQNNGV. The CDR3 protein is CASSLRTTAYGYTF. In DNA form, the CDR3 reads TGTGCCAGCAGCTTGCGGACCACGGCTTATGGCTACACCTTC.

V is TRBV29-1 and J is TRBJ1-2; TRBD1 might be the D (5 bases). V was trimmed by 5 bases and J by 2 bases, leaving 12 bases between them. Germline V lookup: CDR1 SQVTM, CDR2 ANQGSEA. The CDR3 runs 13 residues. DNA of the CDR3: TGCAGCGTTCACCGCGGGGGGAACTATGGCTACACCTTC. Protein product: CSVHRGGNYGYTF. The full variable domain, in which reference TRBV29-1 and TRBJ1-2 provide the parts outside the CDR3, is SAVISQKPSRDICQRGTSLTIQCQVDSQVTMMFWYRQQPGQSLTLIATANQGSEATYESGFVIDKFPISRPNLTFSTLTVSNMSPEDSSIYLCSVHRGGNYGYTFGSGTRLTVV.

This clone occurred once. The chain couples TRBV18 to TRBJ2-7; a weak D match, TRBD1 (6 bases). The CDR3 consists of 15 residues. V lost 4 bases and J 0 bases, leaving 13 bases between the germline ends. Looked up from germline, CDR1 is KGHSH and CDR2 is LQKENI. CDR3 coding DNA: TGTGCCAGCTCACGAGCCCGGGACAACTCCTACGAGCAGTACTTC. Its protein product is CASSRARDNSYEQYF.

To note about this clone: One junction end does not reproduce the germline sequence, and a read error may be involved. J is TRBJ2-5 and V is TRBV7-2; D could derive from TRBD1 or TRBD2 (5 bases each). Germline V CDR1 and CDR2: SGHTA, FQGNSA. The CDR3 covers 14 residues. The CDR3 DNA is TGTGCCAGCAGCTTAGAAAAAGCGCGAGGGGCCTGGGACTTC. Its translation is CASSLEKARGAWDF.

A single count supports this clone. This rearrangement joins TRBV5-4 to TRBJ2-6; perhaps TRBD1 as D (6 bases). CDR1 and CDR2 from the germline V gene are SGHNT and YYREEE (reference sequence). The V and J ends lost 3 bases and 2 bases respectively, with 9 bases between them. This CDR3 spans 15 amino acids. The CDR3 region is CASSSGQTGANVLTF. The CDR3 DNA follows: TGTGCCAGCAGCTCCGGACAGACTGGGGCCAACGTCCTGACTTTC. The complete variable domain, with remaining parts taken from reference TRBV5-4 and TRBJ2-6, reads ETGVTQSPTHLIKTRGQQVTLRCSSQSGHNTVSWYQQALGQGPQFIFQYYREEENGRGNFPPRFSGLQFPNYSSELNVNALELDDSALYLCASSSGQTGANVLTFGAGSRLTVL.

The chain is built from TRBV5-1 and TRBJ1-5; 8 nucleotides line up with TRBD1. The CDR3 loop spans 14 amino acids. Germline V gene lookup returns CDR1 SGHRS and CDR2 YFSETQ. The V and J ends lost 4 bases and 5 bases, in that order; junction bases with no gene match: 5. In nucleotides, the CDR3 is TGCGCCAGCAGCAAAGGGACAGGTGATCAGCCCCAGCATTTT. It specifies CASSKGTGDQPQHF.

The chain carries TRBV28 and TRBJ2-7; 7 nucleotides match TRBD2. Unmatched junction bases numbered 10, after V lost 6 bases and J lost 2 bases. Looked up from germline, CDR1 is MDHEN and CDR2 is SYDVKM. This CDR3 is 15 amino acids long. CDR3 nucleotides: TGTGCCAGCAGACCGGGGGGAGGGAAGCCCTACGAGCAGTACTTC. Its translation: CASRPGGGKPYEQYF. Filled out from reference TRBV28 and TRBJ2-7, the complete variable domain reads DVKVTQSSRYLVKRTGEKVFLECVQDMDHENMFWYRQDPGLGLRLIYFSYDVKMKEKGDIPEGYSVSREKKERFSLILESASTNQTSMYLCASRPGGGKPYEQYFGPGTRLTVT.

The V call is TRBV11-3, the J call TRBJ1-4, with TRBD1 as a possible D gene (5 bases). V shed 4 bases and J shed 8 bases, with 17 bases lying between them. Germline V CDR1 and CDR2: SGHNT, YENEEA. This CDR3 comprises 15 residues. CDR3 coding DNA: TGTGCCAGCAGCTACCGGGACGGAGGAGAGGAAAAACTGTTTTTT. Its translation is CASSYRDGGEEKLFF.

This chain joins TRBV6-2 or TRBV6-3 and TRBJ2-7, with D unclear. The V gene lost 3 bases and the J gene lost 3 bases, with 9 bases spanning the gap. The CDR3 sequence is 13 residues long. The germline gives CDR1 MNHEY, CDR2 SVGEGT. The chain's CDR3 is CASSYSVDYEQYF. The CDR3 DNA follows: TGTGCCAGCAGTTATTCAGTCGACTACGAGCAGTACTTC.

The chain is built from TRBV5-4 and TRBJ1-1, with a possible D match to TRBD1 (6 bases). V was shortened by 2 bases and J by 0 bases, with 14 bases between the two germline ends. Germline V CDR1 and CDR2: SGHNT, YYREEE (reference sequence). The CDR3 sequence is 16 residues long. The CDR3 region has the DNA TGTGCCAGCAGCTTCCCCAGGGGAGGGGTGAACACTGAAGCTTTCTTT. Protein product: CASSFPRGGVNTEAFF.

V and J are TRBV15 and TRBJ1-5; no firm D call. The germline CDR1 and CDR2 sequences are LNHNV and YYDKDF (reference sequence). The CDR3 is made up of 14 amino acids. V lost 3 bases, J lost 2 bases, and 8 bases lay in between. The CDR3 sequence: CATSRIRGNQPQHF. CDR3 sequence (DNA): TGTGCCACCAGCAGGATTCGGGGCAATCAGCCCCAGCATTTT.

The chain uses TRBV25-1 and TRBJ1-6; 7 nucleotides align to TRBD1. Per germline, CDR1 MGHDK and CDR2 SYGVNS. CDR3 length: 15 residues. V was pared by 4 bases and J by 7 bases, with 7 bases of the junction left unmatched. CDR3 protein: CASSVTGARNSPLHF. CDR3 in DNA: TGTGCCAGCAGTGTCACAGGGGCGAGGAATTCACCCCTCCACTTT.